This T cell receptor (beta chain) was identified in a study of memory CD4+ T cells and cytomegalovirus serostatus. Study background: Donors were healthy Belgian adults, 9 or 10 CMV seropositive and under 30 seronegative. Points from the study as a whole: The CMV-associated TCR signature appears largely within the CD4+ memory repertoire. CD4+ memory repertoires contained about 40% of the roughly 160 reported CMV TCRbeta sequences.

This CDR3 contains 13 residues. CDR1 MDHEN and CDR2 SYDVKM come from the germline V gene. The V and J ends lost 6 bases and 2 bases, in that order; junction bases with no gene match: 1. Only in-frame clones appear in the TCRdb table, and some are missing; sequencing was by immunoSEQ multiplex PCR. The sample records about 42,000 clones, 75% to 85% being singletons. Points on this clone: Its target is unknown.

The sort gate was single viable CD3+CD4+CD8-CD45RO+ cells for memory CD4+ T cells. Positive selection with CD4 microbeads enriched total CD4+ T cells. The genes are TRBV28 and TRBJ2-3; 8 nucleotides match TRBD1. The sequence was collected from an adult in good health and CMV-seronegative. Sequences were obtained from memory CD4+ T cells from blood. This CDR3 is CASRDRATDTQYF. CDR3 sequence (DNA): TGTGCCAGCAGGGACAGGGCCACAGATACGCAGTATTTT.